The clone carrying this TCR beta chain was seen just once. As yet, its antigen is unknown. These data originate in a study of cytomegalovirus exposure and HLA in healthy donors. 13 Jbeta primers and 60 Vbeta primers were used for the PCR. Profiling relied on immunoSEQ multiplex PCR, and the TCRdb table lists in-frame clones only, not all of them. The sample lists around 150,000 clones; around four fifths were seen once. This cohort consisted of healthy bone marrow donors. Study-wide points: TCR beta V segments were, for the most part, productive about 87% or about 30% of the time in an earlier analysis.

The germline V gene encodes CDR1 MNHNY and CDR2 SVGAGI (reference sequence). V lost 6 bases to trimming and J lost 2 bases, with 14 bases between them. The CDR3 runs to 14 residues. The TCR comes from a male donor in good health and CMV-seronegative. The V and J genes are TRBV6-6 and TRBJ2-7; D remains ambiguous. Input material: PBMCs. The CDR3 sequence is CASSGWPGTYEQYF. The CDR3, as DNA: TGTGCCAGCAGCGGGTGGCCCGGCACCTACGAGCAGTACTTC.